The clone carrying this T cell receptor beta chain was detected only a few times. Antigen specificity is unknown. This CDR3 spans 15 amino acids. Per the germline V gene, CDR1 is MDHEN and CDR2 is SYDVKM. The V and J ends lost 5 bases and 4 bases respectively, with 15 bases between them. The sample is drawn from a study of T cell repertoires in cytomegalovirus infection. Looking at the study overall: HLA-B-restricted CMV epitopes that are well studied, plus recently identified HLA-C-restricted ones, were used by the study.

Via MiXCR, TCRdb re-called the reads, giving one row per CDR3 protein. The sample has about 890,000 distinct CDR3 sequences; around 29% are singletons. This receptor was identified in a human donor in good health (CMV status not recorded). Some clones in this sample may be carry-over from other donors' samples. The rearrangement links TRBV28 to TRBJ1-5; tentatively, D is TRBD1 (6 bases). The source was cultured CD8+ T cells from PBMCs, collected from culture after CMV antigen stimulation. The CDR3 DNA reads TGTGCCAGCAGTCACTGGACAGATCATAATCAGCCCCAGCATTTT. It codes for CASSHWTDHNQPQHF.